This is a list of T cell receptor beta chains from one sample in a study of shared clonotypes between healthy human individuals. Only in-frame clones appear in the TCRdb table, and some are missing; sequencing was by immunoSEQ multiplex PCR. The sample holds millions of clones, roughly 94% seen once. The material sequenced was naive CD8+ T cells sorted from blood. All receptors come from a man in his late teens or twenties in good health. CDR3s include the opening cysteine and the closing phenylalanine or tryptophan. A D gene is named only where the DNA matches it firmly. Not every row has a clone size; where given, it reads once, few, many or a size class.

.	.	TRBV13	TRBJ2-1	CASSLRLSYNEQFF	TGTGCCAGCAGCTTAAGGCTCTCCTACAATGAGCAGTTCTTC
.	.	TRBV7-2	TRBJ1-3	CASSFDGISGNTIYF	TGTGCCAGCAGCTTCGACGGAATCTCTGGAAACACCATATATTTT
TRBD2	.	TRBV4-3	TRBJ2-1	CASRESGTSGHPLYNEQFF	TGCGCCAGCAGAGAAAGCGGGACTAGCGGGCACCCCCTATACAATGAGCAGTTCTTC
.	.	TRBV4-3	TRBJ2-2	CASSHYTEGSNGELFF	TGCGCCAGCAGCCACTATACAGAGGGTTCAAACGGGGAGCTGTTTTTT
TRBD1	.	TRBV7-6	TRBJ1-3	CASSPGTGPSGNTIYF	TGTGCCAGCAGCCCGGGGACAGGTCCCTCTGGAAACACCATATATTTT
TRBD2	.	TRBV27	TRBJ2-7	CASSPWTSGYEQYF	TGTGCCAGCAGTCCTTGGACTAGCGGCTACGAGCAGTACTTC
.	.	TRBV4-1	TRBJ1-1	CASSHPQGGTEAFF	TGCGCCAGCAGCCACCCACAGGGCGGCACTGAAGCTTTCTTT
.	.	TRBV27	TRBJ2-7	CASSPSPWTASYEQYF	TGTGCCAGCAGTCCTTCCCCCTGGACAGCCTCCTACGAGCAGTACTTC
TRBD1	.	TRBV2	TRBJ1-6	CASRDRGRGNSPLHF	TGTGCCAGCAGGGACAGGGGCAGGGGTAATTCACCCCTCCACTTT
.	.	TRBV4-1	TRBJ2-3	CASSQLVGTDTQYF	TGCGCCAGCAGCCAACTAGTTGGCACAGATACGCAGTATTTT
TRBD1	.	TRBV7-6	TRBJ1-1	CASSSTGLNTEAFF	TGTGCCAGCAGCTCGACAGGGCTGAACACTGAAGCTTTCTTT
TRBD1	once	TRBV30	TRBJ1-5	CAWTAGGENQPQHF	TGTGCCTGGACTGCAGGGGGCGAAAATCAGCCCCAGCATTTT
TRBD1	.	TRBV11-1	TRBJ2-5	CASSLGQGNVETQYF	TGTGCCAGCAGCCTAGGACAGGGTAATGTAGAGACCCAGTACTTC
TRBD1	.	TRBV25-1	TRBJ2-2	CASSERDRGPGNTGELFF	TGTGCCAGCAGTGAACGGGACAGGGGGCCGGGGAACACCGGGGAGCTGTTTTTT
.	once	TRBV2	TRBJ1-3	CAFEDLGTIYF	TGTGCCTTTGAGGACCTGGGTACCATATATTTT
.	.	TRBV6-5	TRBJ1-2	CASSYSSRDGYTF	TGTGCCAGCAGTTACTCGTCCAGGGATGGCTACACCTTC
TRBD2	.	TRBV7-8	TRBJ2-7	CASSLVGGRPANEQYF	TGTGCCAGCAGCTTAGTAGGCGGGAGACCCGCTAACGAGCAGTACTTC
TRBD2	.	TRBV13	TRBJ2-2	CASSNPGLAENTGELFF	TGTGCCAGCAGCAACCCGGGACTAGCGGAGAACACCGGGGAGCTGTTTTTT
.	.	TRBV9	TRBJ1-5	CASSATWARGQPQHF	TGTGCCAGCAGCGCCACATGGGCCCGGGGTCAGCCCCAGCATTTT
.	.	TRBV6-6	TRBJ1-5	CASSYTAENQPQHF	TGTGCCAGCAGTTACACGGCAGAGAATCAGCCCCAGCATTTT
TRBD2	.	TRBV15	TRBJ2-3	CATRDPLLAGDTDTQYF	TGTGCCACCAGAGACCCTTTACTAGCGGGGGACACAGATACGCAGTATTTT
TRBD1	.	TRBV19	TRBJ2-3	CASSMRTGGFDTQYF	TGTGCCAGTAGTATGCGGACAGGGGGCTTTGATACGCAGTATTTT
TRBD1	.	TRBV25-1	TRBJ2-7	CASSGTGGLYEQYF	TGTGCCAGCAGTGGCACAGGGGGGCTCTACGAGCAGTACTTC
TRBD1	.	TRBV5-1	TRBJ2-1	CASNPIGQGNEQFF	TGCGCCAGCAACCCCATAGGACAGGGCAATGAGCAGTTCTTC
TRBD2	.	TRBV10-1	TRBJ2-7	CASRAVWTGGPYEQYF	TGCGCCAGCAGGGCCGTATGGACGGGAGGCCCCTACGAGCAGTACTTC
.	.	TRBV4-1	TRBJ2-1	CASSPGRGENNEQFF	TGCGCCAGCAGCCCGGGAAGGGGAGAAAACAATGAGCAGTTCTTC
.	.	TRBV27	TRBJ2-2	CASSQLNTGELFF	TGTGCCAGCAGCCAGTTAAACACCGGGGAGCTGTTTTTT
.	once	TRBV4-1	TRBJ1-2	CASSQRGGYGYTF	TGCGCCAGCAGCCAAAGAGGTGGTTATGGCTACACCTTC
TRBD2	.	TRBV7-9	TRBJ2-5	CASRSGDAGETQYF	TGTGCCAGCAGAAGCGGGGACGCAGGAGAGACCCAGTACTTC
.	.	TRBV7-9	TRBJ1-6	CASSLPDSPLHF	TGTGCCAGCAGCTTACCGGATTCACCCCTCCACTTT
.	once	TRBV19	TRBJ2-1	CASRGPYNEQFF	TGTGCCAGTAGAGGTCCCTACAATGAGCAGTTCTTC
.	.	TRBV9	TRBJ2-2	CASSPEGTNTGELFF	TGTGCCAGCAGCCCAGAGGGAACGAACACCGGGGAGCTGTTTTTT